This T cell receptor beta chain is drawn from a study of blood T cell repertoires in COVID-19. Original processing methods: Estimates of nucleated cell counts were drawn from the amplification of reference gene primers. Data came from immunoSEQ multiplex PCR; TCRdb stores just in-frame clones and leaves some out. V and J calls and clone size follow that table, whereas D and trimming were derived from the DNA. The sample lists 150,000 to 200,000 clones; 85% to 90% were seen once. Germline CDR1 is SSHAT and CDR2 is FNYEAQ (reference sequence). The CDR3 contains 15 residues. The V gene is TRBV7-7, the J gene TRBJ1-5, with D perhaps matching TRBD1 (6 bases). This TCR came from a woman aged 18-35 years who had recovered from COVID-19. The sequenced sample was peripheral blood. The DNA of the CDR3 is TGTGCTTTATTACAGGGAGGGGATAGCAATCAGCCCCAGCATTTT. This encodes CALLQGGDSNQPQHF.